The 28 T cell receptor beta chains given below trace back to one sample, sequenced in a study of cytomegalovirus exposure and HLA in healthy donors. Clones were read by immunoSEQ multiplex PCR, and TCRdb kept only the in-frame ones, dropping some. Among tens of thousands of clones, 80% to 95% were seen once, and the ten largest hold about 3.8%. Specimen: PBMCs. The receptors originated from a woman aged 25 to 45 in good health and CMV-seronegative.

V gene TRBV27 combines with J gene TRBJ1-6; D gene unclear. Deletions cut 3 bases from V and 0 bases from J, with 12 bases between. The germline CDR1 and CDR2 sequences are MNHEY and SMNVEV (reference sequence). This CDR3 has 17 residues. The chain's CDR3 is CASSFRTRSSYNSPLHF. In DNA form, the CDR3 reads TGTGCCAGCAGTTTCCGGACTCGTAGCTCCTATAATTCACCCCTCCACTTT.

The chain links TRBV9 to TRBJ1-1, with TRBD1 identical over 7 bases. The CDR3 sequence is 16 residues long. Losses at the gene ends were 3 bases for V and 0 bases for J; bases not matched to a gene: 8. In germline, CDR1 is SGDLS, CDR2 YYNGEE. This CDR3 is CASSAHRGNMNTEAFF. Here the CDR3 DNA reads TGTGCCAGCAGCGCCCACAGGGGCAACATGAACACTGAAGCTTTCTTT.

J is TRBJ1-5 and V is TRBV7-9, with a possible D match to TRBD1 (6 bases). The germline V gene encodes CDR1 SEHNR and CDR2 FQNEAQ (reference sequence). The V and J ends lost 3 bases and 5 bases respectively, with 8 bases between them. This CDR3 spans 13 amino acids. The CDR3 coding sequence is TGTGCCAGCAGCTTGTCAGGGGATCAGCCCCAGCATTTT. Protein sequence: CASSLSGDQPQHF.

V gene TRBV5-4 combines with J gene TRBJ2-3, with TRBD2 identical over 12 bases. V lost 4 bases, J lost 4 bases, and 13 bases stayed unmatched. Germline V gene sequence: CDR1 SGHNT, CDR2 YYREEE (reference sequence). The CDR3 runs to 18 residues. Written as DNA, the CDR3 is TGTGCCAGCAGCCCGCCCCAACTAGCGGGGGGTAGCGCAGATACGCAGTATTTT. This gives the protein CASSPPQLAGGSADTQYF.

J is TRBJ2-1 and V is TRBV4-1, with 9 bases that match TRBD2. From germline, CDR1 is MGHRA and CDR2 YSYEKL. There are 15 residues in the CDR3. J gave up 0 bases and V 4 bases, and 1 base lay outside the gene matches. The CDR3 region has the DNA TGCGCCAGCAGCCGACTAGCGGACTCCTACAATGAGCAGTTCTTC. Its protein is CASSRLADSYNEQFF.

This chain uses TRBV18 with TRBJ1-4, with D maybe TRBD1 (6 bases). The CDR3 has 15 residues. Trimming shortened V by 3 bases and J by 10 bases, and 18 bases separated the two germline ends. Germline CDR1 is KGHSH and CDR2 is LQKENI. The CDR3 loop reads CASSPLGTSESKLFF. For the CDR3, the DNA is TGTGCCAGCTCACCTCTGGGGACATCGGAATCAAAACTGTTTTTT.

The rearrangement joins TRBV5-1 to TRBJ1-5, with TRBD1 as a possible D gene (6 bases). Germline V gene data show CDR1 as SGHRS and CDR2 as YFSETQ. The CDR3 contains 15 residues. V lost 0 bases, J lost 7 bases, and 14 bases lay in between. The DNA for the CDR3 is TGCGCCAGCAGCTTGGCAGGGGAGGGAGGGCAGCCCCAGCATTTT. Encoded protein: CASSLAGEGGQPQHF. The complete variable domain, with remaining parts taken from reference TRBV5-1 and TRBJ1-5, reads KAGVTQTPRYLIKTRGQQVTLSCSPISGHRSVSWYQQTPGQGLQFLFEYFSETQRNKGNFPGRFSGRQFSNSRSEMNVSTLELGDSALYLCASSLAGEGGQPQHFGDGTRLSIL.

V is TRBV7-8 and J is TRBJ1-2, with 7 bases aligning to TRBD1. Trimming removed 1 base from V and 5 bases from J; junction bases left unmatched: 10. The CDR3 totals 16 residues. CDR1 and CDR2 (germline): SGHVS, FQNEAQ. The CDR3 is CASSLVGQDLPYGYTF. The CDR3 nucleotides read TGTGCCAGCAGCTTAGTTGGACAGGATTTACCGTATGGCTACACCTTC.

The CDR3 coding sequence is TGTGCCAGTAGTATAGTTACTAGCGGGAAGAATGAGCAGTTCTTC. This gives the protein CASSIVTSGKNEQFF. This rearrangement joins TRBV19 to TRBJ2-1, with 10 bases lining up with TRBD2. The CDR3 extends over 15 amino acids. After removal of 1 base from V and 7 bases from J, the junction contained 4 bases not matched to a gene. Germline loops: CDR1 LNHDA, CDR2 SQIVND (reference sequence).

The J gene is TRBJ1-3, the V gene TRBV28; 8 bases line up with TRBD1. This CDR3 contains 16 residues. The ends lost 2 bases at V and 4 bases at J; junction bases unmatched: 7. Looked up from germline, CDR1 is MDHEN and CDR2 is SYDVKM. Written as DNA, the CDR3 is TGTGCCAGCAGTTTAAGTGGACAGGGCCGGGGAAACACCATATATTTT. It specifies CASSLSGQGRGNTIYF.

Concerning this clone itself: The junction departs from germline at one end; a sequencing error may be responsible. The rearrangement links TRBV9 to TRBJ2-1; tentative D call: TRBD1 (5 bases). Germline values: CDR1 SGDLS, CDR2 YYNGEE. The CDR3 covers 13 residues. CDR3 residues: CASSVAMWGQPVF. In nucleotides, the CDR3 is TGTGCCAGCAGCGTAGCAATGTGGGGCCAGCCGGTCTTC.

V usage is TRBV4-1 and J usage is TRBJ1-5; no clear D gene. The CDR3 covers 13 residues. Germline V CDR1 and CDR2: MGHRA, YSYEKL. Trimming pared 1 base from V and 4 bases from J, leaving 5 bases between. CDR3 nucleotide sequence: TGCGCCAGCAGCCAAGGAACTAATCAGCCCCAGCATTTT. Translating it yields CASSQGTNQPQHF.

The V call is TRBV28, the J call TRBJ1-3; the match to TRBD1 covers 10 bases. Germline lookup yields CDR1 MDHEN and CDR2 SYDVKM. Trimming cost V 1 base and J 1 base; bases outside gene matches: 13. The CDR3 spans 20 residues. The CDR3 DNA reads TGTGCCAGCAGTTTATTTGTTAGGGACAGGGGAAATAGGTCTGGAAACACCATATATTTT. Translating gives CASSLFVRDRGNRSGNTIYF.

This clone was detected only a few times. This chain connects TRBV28 to TRBJ1-5; TRBD1 aligns across 8 bases. Germline V gives CDR1 MDHEN, CDR2 SYDVKM. V lost 5 bases, J lost 8 bases, and 2 bases stayed unmatched. The CDR3 has 12 residues. CDR3 residues: CASSVTGEPQHF. The CDR3 nucleotides are TGTGCCAGCAGTGTGACAGGGGAGCCCCAGCATTTT.

The CDR3 protein is CASSIRQGAYGYTF. The CDR3 DNA sequence: TGTGCCAGCAGTATACGACAGGGCGCCTATGGCTACACCTTC. The chain links TRBV6-5 to TRBJ1-2; 7 nucleotides align to TRBD1. Looked up from germline, CDR1 is MNHEY and CDR2 is SVGAGI. The CDR3 runs to 14 residues. Trimming took 5 bases from V and 4 from J; bases not matched to a gene: 7.

This chain joins TRBV4-1 and TRBJ1-2; D is unresolved. The CDR3 has 14 amino acids. Trimming took off 0 bases at V and 5 bases at J, with 10 bases between the two ends. Germline loops: CDR1 MGHRA, CDR2 YSYEKL. CDR3 sequence: CASSQEAVYYGYTF. The CDR3 DNA is TGCGCCAGCAGCCAAGAGGCGGTCTATTATGGCTACACCTTC.

The chain uses TRBV9 and TRBJ2-7, with 8 nucleotides matching TRBD1. The CDR3 loop spans 14 amino acids. The germline V gene has CDR1 SGDLS and CDR2 YYNGEE. V was clipped by 0 bases and J by 5 bases; unmatched bases: 4. Written as DNA, the CDR3 is TGTGCCAGCAGCGTAGGTCCGGACAGGGACGAGCAGTACTTC. Translated, it gives CASSVGPDRDEQYF.

The chain recombines TRBV7-3 with TRBJ1-1; D perhaps matches TRBD1 (6 bases). Trimming shortened V by 4 bases and J by 0 bases, and 9 bases separated the two germline ends. The CDR3 extends over 14 amino acids. Looked up from germline, CDR1 is SGHTA and CDR2 is FQGTGA. The CDR3 DNA follows: TGTGCCAGCAGCTCGAGGGGGATGAACACTGAAGCTTTCTTT. Its protein product is CASSSRGMNTEAFF.

This chain uses TRBV6-5 with TRBJ2-7; D is undetermined. With 2 bases removed from V and 7 bases from J, the gap between germline ends came to 6 bases. Germline CDR1 reads MNHEY; CDR2 reads SVGAGI. This CDR3 spans 11 amino acids. CDR3: CASSYGREQYF. CDR3 bases: TGTGCCAGCAGTTACGGTCGGGAGCAGTACTTC.

This clone has a single count. The chain joins TRBV27 to TRBJ1-2; 10 nucleotides align to TRBD1. Germline CDR1 MNHEY, CDR2 SMNVEV (reference sequence). There are 16 residues in the CDR3. Losses at the gene ends were 10 bases for V and 9 bases for J; bases not matched to a gene: 20. The CDR3 sequence: CATTPARTGGLRSYTF. CDR3 nucleotide sequence: TGTGCCACCACCCCCGCCCGGACAGGGGGTTTGAGAAGCTACACCTTC.

This clone has just one count. The rearrangement links TRBV6-1 to TRBJ2-7; D possibly corresponds to TRBD2 (5 bases). The CDR3 covers 13 residues. The germline V and J ends were trimmed by 0 bases and 3 bases, with 6 bases remaining between them. Germline V CDR1 and CDR2: MNHNS, SASEGT. CDR3 coding DNA: TGTGCCAGCAGTGAAGCGGACTTCTACGAGCAGTACTTC. Amino acid sequence: CASSEADFYEQYF.

The gene calls are TRBV29-1 and TRBJ1-5; TRBD1 matches 7 bases. The J segment lost 7 bases and the V segment lost 5 bases, leaving 5 bases of the junction unmatched. The V gene's germline CDR1 is SQVTM and CDR2 ANQGSEA. This CDR3 spans 12 amino acids. This CDR3 reads CSVRDSGQPQHF. The CDR3, as DNA: TGCAGCGTTAGGGACAGTGGCCAGCCCCAGCATTTT.

V and J are TRBV5-1 and TRBJ2-1; D perhaps matches TRBD2 (5 bases). Germline assignment: CDR1 SGHRS and CDR2 YFSETQ. V lost 2 bases and J 0 bases, leaving 12 bases between the germline ends. This CDR3 spans 16 amino acids. The chain's CDR3 is CASSFYPGSSYNEQFF. The CDR3 DNA is TGCGCCAGCAGCTTTTACCCGGGAAGCTCCTACAATGAGCAGTTCTTC.

V usage is TRBV28 and J usage is TRBJ2-5; 8 nucleotides line up with TRBD1. Germline assignment: CDR1 MDHEN and CDR2 SYDVKM. CDR3 length: 16 residues. Trimming took 2 bases from V and 2 from J; bases not matched to a gene: 7. CDR3 region: CASSLAGTGTQETQYF. For the CDR3, the DNA is TGTGCCAGCAGTTTAGCCGGGACAGGAACACAAGAGACCCAGTACTTC.

The chain recombines TRBV6-6 with TRBJ1-1, with 10 bases identical to TRBD1. This CDR3 region has 16 residues. Germline CDR1 MNHNY, CDR2 SVGAGI (reference sequence). With 4 bases clipped from V and 6 bases from J, the junction kept 11 bases outside the gene matches. CDR3 coding DNA: TGTGCCAGCAGTTCGACAGGGGGCAGTCGGTCCTCTGAAGCTTTCTTT. Protein sequence: CASSSTGGSRSSEAFF.

The rearrangement uses TRBV5-1 and TRBJ2-1, with D perhaps TRBD2 (5 bases). Germline values: CDR1 SGHRS, CDR2 YFSETQ. Trimming stripped 5 bases from V and 0 bases from J, with 12 bases between. This CDR3 is built from 15 residues. The CDR3, as DNA: TGCGCCAGCAGTCCCGGGGTAGGCTCCTACAATGAGCAGTTCTTC. It yields the protein CASSPGVGSYNEQFF.

The chain combines TRBV28 with TRBJ1-2, with 8 bases that match TRBD1. The CDR3 contains 14 residues. The ends lost 3 bases at V and 8 bases at J; junction bases unmatched: 8. CDR1 and CDR2 from the germline V gene are MDHEN and SYDVKM. The CDR3 is CASSFGQGLYGYTF. The CDR3 coding sequence is TGTGCCAGCAGTTTCGGACAGGGTCTCTACGGCTACACCTTC.

This chain links TRBV9 with TRBJ2-7, with TRBD2 matching over 11 bases. The CDR3 length is 15 residues. V shed 3 bases and J 2 bases; nucleotides not matched to a gene: 4. Germline CDR1 reads SGDLS; CDR2 reads YYNGEE. CDR3 coding DNA: TGTGCCAGCAGCGGTCTAGCGGGAGGCGCCTACGAGCAGTACTTC. Translation gives CASSGLAGGAYEQYF.